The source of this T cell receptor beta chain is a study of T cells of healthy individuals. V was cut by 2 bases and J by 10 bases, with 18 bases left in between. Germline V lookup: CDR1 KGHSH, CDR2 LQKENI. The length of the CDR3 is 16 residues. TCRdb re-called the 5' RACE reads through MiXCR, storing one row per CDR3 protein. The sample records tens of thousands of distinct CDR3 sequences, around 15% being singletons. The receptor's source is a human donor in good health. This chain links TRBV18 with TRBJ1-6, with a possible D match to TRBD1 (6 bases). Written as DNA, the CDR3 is TGTGCCAGCTCACCATCAACGGGGGCGCTCTCCTCACCCCTCCACTTT. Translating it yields CASSPSTGALSSPLHF.